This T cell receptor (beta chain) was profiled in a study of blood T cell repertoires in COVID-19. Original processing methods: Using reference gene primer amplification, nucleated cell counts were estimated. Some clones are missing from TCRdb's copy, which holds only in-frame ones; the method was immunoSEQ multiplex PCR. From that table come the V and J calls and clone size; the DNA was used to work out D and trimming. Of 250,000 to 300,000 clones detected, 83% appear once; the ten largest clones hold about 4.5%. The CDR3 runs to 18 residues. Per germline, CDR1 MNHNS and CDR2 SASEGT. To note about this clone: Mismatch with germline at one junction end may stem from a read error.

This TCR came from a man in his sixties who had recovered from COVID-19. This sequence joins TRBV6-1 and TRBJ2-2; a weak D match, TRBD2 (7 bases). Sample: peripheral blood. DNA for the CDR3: TGTGCCAGCAGTGAATTCTTGGCCCGTGGTGGGGGGGCCGGCGAGCTGTTTTTT. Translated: CASSEFLARGGGAGELFF.